The 28 T cell receptor beta chains below all came from one sample that was sequenced in a study of OX40 agonist ivuxolimab in advanced cancers. Profiled with immunoSEQ multiplex PCR; TCRdb holds only in-frame clones, not every one. In the table there are about 18,000 clones, 75% to 90% of which are singletons. The sequencing here drew on CD4+ or CD8+ T cells sorted from blood, taken in a trial of the OX40 agonist ivuxolimab. These receptors came from an adult with an advanced solid tumor such as melanoma, head and neck, liver or kidney cancer.

The V gene is TRBV5-6, the J gene TRBJ2-4; tentative D call: TRBD1 (5 bases). Germline V lookup: CDR1 SGHDT, CDR2 YYEEEE. This CDR3 has 15 amino acids. Trimming removed 4 bases from V and 4 bases from J, with 15 bases in between. The CDR3 is CASSLDSNLKNIQYF. The CDR3 DNA reads as TGTGCCAGCAGCCTCGACAGCAATCTAAAAAACATTCAGTACTTC.

The V gene is TRBV7-2, the J gene TRBJ2-7; 8 bases align to TRBD1. Germline values: CDR1 SGHTA, CDR2 FQGNSA. The CDR3 covers 18 residues. Losses at the gene ends were 1 base for V and 2 bases for J; bases not matched to a gene: 13. The CDR3 sequence: CASSLGVRWDRTTYEQYF. The DNA for the CDR3 is TGTGCCAGCAGCTTAGGGGTTCGGTGGGACAGGACTACCTACGAGCAGTACTTC.

The chain uses TRBV5-6 and TRBJ1-1; TRBD1 might be the D (6 bases). The germline V gene encodes CDR1 SGHDT and CDR2 YYEEEE. The CDR3 is 14 amino acids. Trimming pared 2 bases from V and 1 base from J, leaving 9 bases between. The CDR3 sequence is CASSFGTPNTEAFF. CDR3 coding DNA: TGTGCCAGCAGCTTCGGGACACCGAACACTGAAGCTTTCTTT.

This clone was recorded once. The V and J genes are TRBV7-9 and TRBJ1-6; TRBD1 is a possible D gene (6 bases). Looked up from germline, CDR1 is SEHNR and CDR2 is FQNEAQ (reference sequence). The CDR3 has 18 residues. Trimming shortened V by 5 bases and J by 3 bases, and 20 bases separated the two germline ends. The chain's CDR3 is CASSTSTGQSFYNSPLHF. The CDR3 DNA reads as TGTGCCAGCAGCACCTCGACAGGCCAGAGCTTCTATAATTCACCCCTCCACTTT.

This clone was seen only a few times. The J gene is TRBJ2-4, the V gene TRBV29-1; D may be TRBD2 (5 bases). This CDR3 is built from 12 residues. Germline V gene data show CDR1 as SQVTM and CDR2 as ANQGSEA. The V gene lost 5 bases and the J gene lost 8 bases, with 13 bases spanning the gap. The CDR3, as DNA: TGCAGCGTTCTAGGGAGAGAGTACATTCAGTACTTC. Translated, it gives CSVLGREYIQYF.

V is TRBV2 and J is TRBJ1-5, with D unclear. The CDR3 sequence is 14 residues long. V shed 2 bases and J shed 0 bases, with 5 bases lying between them. From germline, CDR1 is SNHLY and CDR2 FYNNEI. CDR3 sequence (DNA): TGTGCCAGCAGTGAATTCGATAGCAATCAGCCCCAGCATTTT. It specifies CASSEFDSNQPQHF.

This chain connects TRBV5-6 to TRBJ1-1; D is undetermined. Looked up from germline, CDR1 is SGHDT and CDR2 is YYEEEE. CDR3 length equals 13 residues. V lost 3 bases, J lost 3 bases, and 9 bases lay in between. The CDR3 is CASSSGGYTEAFF. The CDR3 coding sequence is TGTGCCAGCAGCTCTGGCGGCTACACTGAAGCTTTCTTT.

The chain recombines TRBV7-9 with TRBJ1-1; 7 bases align to TRBD1. The CDR3 contains 14 residues. Per the germline V gene, CDR1 is SEHNR and CDR2 is FQNEAQ (reference sequence). V dropped 3 bases and J dropped 6; count of bases not matched to a gene: 7. CDR3 sequence reads: CASSFGDSGPEAFF. CDR3 nucleotide sequence: TGTGCCAGCAGCTTCGGGGACAGTGGTCCTGAAGCTTTCTTT.

V is TRBV15 and J is TRBJ1-4; perhaps TRBD1 as D (5 bases). This CDR3 region has 15 residues. CDR1 and CDR2 (germline): LNHNV, YYDKDF (reference sequence). With 0 bases removed from V and 7 bases from J, the gap between germline ends came to 12 bases. In nucleotides, the CDR3 is TGTGCCACCAGCAGAGATCGGGGGAGGGCTGAAAAACTGTTTTTT. The encoded protein is CATSRDRGRAEKLFF.

This rearrangement joins TRBV7-9 to TRBJ1-2; 7 bases are a match to TRBD1. After removal of 6 bases from V and 0 bases from J, the junction contained 10 bases not matched to a gene. CDR3 length: 16 residues. CDR1 is SEHNR, CDR2 FQNEAQ, per germline (reference sequence). CDR3 nucleotide sequence: TGTGCCAGCAGACCCCGGGACAGCCCTCCTAACTATGGCTACACCTTC. As protein: CASRPRDSPPNYGYTF.

The J gene is TRBJ2-1, the V gene TRBV4-1; D might be TRBD1 or TRBD2, each matching 7 bases. The CDR3 sequence is 16 residues long. Germline assignment: CDR1 MGHRA and CDR2 YSYEKL. V gave up 4 bases and J gave up 4 bases, with 17 bases separating them. In nucleotides, the CDR3 is TGCGCCAGCAGCCTCAAGGGGGCGGGGGTATACAATGAGCAGTTCTTC. It yields the protein CASSLKGAGVYNEQFF.

The table lists this clone with a count of one. V usage is TRBV7-3 and J usage is TRBJ2-7; D remains unclear. The V gene's germline CDR1 is SGHTA and CDR2 FQGTGA. CDR3 size: 13 residues. Trimming took off 0 bases at V and 6 bases at J, with 9 bases between the two ends. The CDR3 DNA reads TGTGCCAGCAGCTTAACAGTGTCAGCCGAGCAGTACTTC. This sequence encodes CASSLTVSAEQYF.

This chain links TRBV7-8 with TRBJ1-2, with 7 bases lining up with TRBD1. Unmatched junction bases numbered 8, after V lost 5 bases and J lost 5 bases. Germline V gene lookup returns CDR1 SGHVS and CDR2 FQNEAQ. The CDR3 extends over 14 amino acids. The CDR3 bases are TGTGCCAGCAGCGGGGGGACAGTTCCTTATGGCTACACCTTC. Translating gives CASSGGTVPYGYTF.

The V call is TRBV29-1, the J call TRBJ1-2; D perhaps matches TRBD1 (6 bases). CDR1 and CDR2 (germline): SQVTM, ANQGSEA. CDR3 length: 11 amino acids. This CDR3 is CSIRGNYGYTF. CDR3 bases: TGCAGTATCAGGGGTAACTATGGCTACACCTTC.

This chain uses TRBV21-1 with TRBJ1-2. TRBV21-1 is a pseudogene segment. The CDR3 is 15 residues long. The CDR3 sequence: CASSKARGSNYGYTF. The CDR3, as DNA: TGTGCCAGCAGCAAAGCTCGGGGGTCTAACTATGGCTACACCTTC.

The CDR3 coding sequence is TGTGCCAGTAGTATCGCTAGCGGGGGATTGGACGAGCAGTACTTC. It encodes CASSIASGGLDEQYF. The chain combines TRBV19 with TRBJ2-7; 10 bases fit TRBD2. V dropped 3 bases and J dropped 5; count of bases not matched to a gene: 7. The CDR3 totals 15 residues. Germline CDR1 and CDR2: LNHDA and SQIVND (reference sequence). The full variable domain, in which reference TRBV19 and TRBJ2-7 provide the parts outside the CDR3, is DGGITQSPKYLFRKEGQNVTLSCEQNLNHDAMYWYRQDPGQGLRLIYYSQIVNDFQKGDIAEGYSVSREKKESFPLTVTSAQKNPTAFYLCASSIASGGLDEQYFGPGTRLTVT.

This sequence joins TRBV6-5 and TRBJ2-7; D ambiguous. CDR3 length: 11 residues. Trimming stripped 9 bases from V and 4 bases from J, with 10 bases between. The germline gives CDR1 MNHEY, CDR2 SVGAGI. CDR3 residues: CASRERYEQYF. Here the CDR3 DNA reads TGTGCCAGTAGGGAAAGGTACGAGCAGTACTTC.

The count of this clone is one. V gene TRBV2 combines with J gene TRBJ2-1; D might be TRBD1 (5 bases). This CDR3 has 15 residues. Germline V CDR1 and CDR2: SNHLY, FYNNEI. V lost 6 bases to trimming and J lost 8 bases, with 20 bases between them. The CDR3 loop is CASRQGAIEDHEQFF. The DNA for the CDR3 is TGTGCCAGCAGGCAGGGTGCCATAGAAGACCATGAGCAGTTCTTC.

The chain links TRBV1 to TRBJ2-5. TRBV1 is a pseudogene segment. The CDR3 runs 15 residues. This CDR3 is CTSSQESGRTKTQYF. In DNA form, the CDR3 reads TGCACCAGCAGCCAAGAATCGGGCAGGACGAAGACCCAGTACTTC.

V usage is TRBV28 and J usage is TRBJ2-1; D not certain. This CDR3 region has 15 residues. Germline V gene lookup returns CDR1 MDHEN and CDR2 SYDVKM. The V end lost 8 bases, the J end lost 0 bases, and 14 bases lay between the germline ends. The CDR3 sequence: CASQDPVSSYNEQFF. CDR3 bases: TGTGCCAGCCAAGACCCAGTGAGCTCCTACAATGAGCAGTTCTTC.

By sample share, this clone is medium-sized. The chain is built from TRBV30 and TRBJ2-1; D remains unclear. Trimming took off 8 bases at V and 2 bases at J, with 10 bases between the two ends. Germline lookup yields CDR1 GTSNPN and CDR2 SVGIG (reference sequence). This CDR3 comprises 12 residues. DNA for the CDR3: TGTGCCCGACTTGGTGCCTACAATGAGCAGTTCTTC. This encodes CARLGAYNEQFF.

The chain recombines TRBV6-6 with TRBJ1-1; TRBD1 agrees at 9 bases. CDR3 size: 15 residues. Germline V lookup: CDR1 MNHNY, CDR2 SVGAGI (reference sequence). J was trimmed by 0 bases and V by 5 bases; bases with no gene match: 4. The CDR3 here is CASSPRTGVNTEAFF. CDR3 bases: TGTGCCAGCAGTCCTCGGACAGGGGTGAACACTGAAGCTTTCTTT.

The chain combines TRBV9 with TRBJ2-7; 7 positions agree with TRBD1. This CDR3 is 14 amino acids long. V lost 4 bases and J lost 2; bases outside the gene matches: 6. Germline V lookup: CDR1 SGDLS, CDR2 YYNGEE. The CDR3, as DNA: TGTGCCAGCAGCCCAGGGACAGATACCTACGAGCAGTACTTC. It translates to CASSPGTDTYEQYF.

The sample holds a few counts of this clone. The rearrangement uses TRBV4-1 and TRBJ1-5; possibly TRBD1 for D (5 bases). The germline CDR1 and CDR2 sequences are MGHRA and YSYEKL. V lost 4 bases and J lost 3, with 13 bases in between. This CDR3 is 15 amino acids long. The chain's CDR3 is CASSLGQAPNQPQHF. In DNA, the CDR3 is TGCGCCAGCAGCCTGGGGCAGGCCCCCAATCAGCCCCAGCATTTT.

The chain carries TRBV29-1 and TRBJ2-1; D gene ambiguous. Germline V CDR1 and CDR2: SQVTM, ANQGSEA. This CDR3 contains 15 residues. Trimming removed 3 bases from V and 0 bases from J, with 12 bases in between. The CDR3 region is CSVDVLPSSYNEQFF. The CDR3 DNA is TGCAGCGTTGACGTGCTGCCAAGCTCCTACAATGAGCAGTTCTTC.

The gene calls are TRBV9 and TRBJ1-2; 7 positions match TRBD1. V lost 0 bases and J lost 5; bases outside the gene matches: 7. CDR1 is SGDLS and CDR2 is YYNGEE in the germline V gene. The CDR3 is 15 amino acids. Written as DNA, the CDR3 is TGTGCCAGCAGCGTAGGCGACAGGGACGTATATGGCTACACCTTC. Amino acid sequence: CASSVGDRDVYGYTF.

V usage is TRBV15 and J usage is TRBJ1-5; D might be TRBD1 (6 bases). V lost 0 bases to trimming and J lost 8 bases, with 14 bases between them. Germline V gives CDR1 LNHNV, CDR2 YYDKDF (reference sequence). The CDR3 spans 15 residues. The CDR3 protein is CATSREDSVKKPQHF. CDR3 bases: TGTGCCACCAGCAGAGAGGACAGCGTTAAAAAGCCCCAGCATTTT.

By frequency in the sample, this clone is medium-sized. The rearrangement joins TRBV9 to TRBJ2-3, with 8 bases aligning to TRBD1. V lost 3 bases to trimming and J lost 2 bases; unmatched junction nucleotides: 8. Germline loops: CDR1 SGDLS, CDR2 YYNGEE. The length of the CDR3 is 16 residues. CDR3 sequence reads: CASSDPQGALTDTQYF. In DNA form, the CDR3 reads TGTGCCAGCAGCGACCCTCAGGGGGCTCTCACAGATACGCAGTATTTT.